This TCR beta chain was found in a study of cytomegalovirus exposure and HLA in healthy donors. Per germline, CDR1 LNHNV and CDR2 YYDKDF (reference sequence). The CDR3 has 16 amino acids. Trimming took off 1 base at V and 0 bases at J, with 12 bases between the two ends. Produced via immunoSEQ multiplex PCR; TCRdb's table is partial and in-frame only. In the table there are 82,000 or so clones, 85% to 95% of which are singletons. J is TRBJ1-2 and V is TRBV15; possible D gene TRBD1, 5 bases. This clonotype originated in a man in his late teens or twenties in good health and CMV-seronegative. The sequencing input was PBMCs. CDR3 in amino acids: CATSRGWTSTNYGYTF. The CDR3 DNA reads TGTGCCACCAGCAGAGGTTGGACATCCACTAACTATGGCTACACCTTC. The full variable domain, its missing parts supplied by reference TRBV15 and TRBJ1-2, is DAMVIQNPRYQVTQFGKPVTLSCSQTLNHNVMYWYQQKSSQAPKLLFHYYDKDFNNEADTPDNFQSRRPNTSFCFLDIRSPGLGDTAMYLCATSRGWTSTNYGYTFGSGTRLTVV.